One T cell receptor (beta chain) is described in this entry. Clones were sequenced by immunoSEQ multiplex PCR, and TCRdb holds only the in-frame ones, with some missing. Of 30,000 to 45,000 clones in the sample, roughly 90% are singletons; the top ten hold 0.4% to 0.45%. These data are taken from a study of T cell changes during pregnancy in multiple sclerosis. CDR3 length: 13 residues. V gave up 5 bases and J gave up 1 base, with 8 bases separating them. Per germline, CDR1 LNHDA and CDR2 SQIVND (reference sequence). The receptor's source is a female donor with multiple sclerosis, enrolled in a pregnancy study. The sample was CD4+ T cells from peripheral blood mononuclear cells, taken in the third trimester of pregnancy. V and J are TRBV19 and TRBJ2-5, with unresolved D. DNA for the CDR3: TGTGCCAGTAGTTGGGCAGCCCAAGAGACCCAGTACTTC. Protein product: CASSWAAQETQYF.